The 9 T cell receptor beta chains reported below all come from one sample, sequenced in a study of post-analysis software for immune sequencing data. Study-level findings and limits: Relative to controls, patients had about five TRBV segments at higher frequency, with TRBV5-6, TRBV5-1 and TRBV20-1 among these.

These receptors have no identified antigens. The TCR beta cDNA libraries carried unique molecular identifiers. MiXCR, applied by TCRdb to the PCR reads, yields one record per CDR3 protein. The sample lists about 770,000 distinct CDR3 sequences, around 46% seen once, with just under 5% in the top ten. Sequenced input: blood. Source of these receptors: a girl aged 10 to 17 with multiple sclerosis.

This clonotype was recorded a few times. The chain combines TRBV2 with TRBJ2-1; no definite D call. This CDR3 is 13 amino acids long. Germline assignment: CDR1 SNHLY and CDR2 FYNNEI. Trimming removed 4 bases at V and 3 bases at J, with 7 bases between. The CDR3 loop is CASSGKIYNEQFF. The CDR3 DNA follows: TGTGCCAGCAGTGGGAAGATCTACAATGAGCAGTTCTTC.

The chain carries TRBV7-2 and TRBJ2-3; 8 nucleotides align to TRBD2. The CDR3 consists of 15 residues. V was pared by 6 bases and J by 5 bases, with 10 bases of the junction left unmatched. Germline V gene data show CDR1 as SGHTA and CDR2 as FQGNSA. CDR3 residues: CASRPFAGGIDTQYF. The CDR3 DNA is TGTGCCAGCAGACCCTTCGCGGGAGGCATAGATACGCAGTATTTT. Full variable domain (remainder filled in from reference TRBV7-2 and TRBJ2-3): GAGVSQSPSNKVTEKGKDVELRCDPISGHTALYWYRQSLGQGLEFLIYFQGNSAPDKSGLPSDRFSAERTGGSVSTLTIQRTQQEDSAVYLCASRPFAGGIDTQYFGPGTRLTVL.

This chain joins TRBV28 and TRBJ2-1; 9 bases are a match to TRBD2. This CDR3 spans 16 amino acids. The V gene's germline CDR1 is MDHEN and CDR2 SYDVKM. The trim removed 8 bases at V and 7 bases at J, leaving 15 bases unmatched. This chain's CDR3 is CASGPRGAGGLNEQFF. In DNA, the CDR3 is TGTGCCAGCGGCCCCCGCGGAGCGGGAGGTCTGAATGAGCAGTTCTTC.

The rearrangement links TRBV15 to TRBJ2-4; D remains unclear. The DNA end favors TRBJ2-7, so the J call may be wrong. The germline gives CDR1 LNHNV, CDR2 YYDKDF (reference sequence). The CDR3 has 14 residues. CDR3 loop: CATSSTGGFFEQYF. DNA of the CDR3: TGTGCCACCAGCAGTACTGGCGGATTTTTCGAGCAGTACTTC.

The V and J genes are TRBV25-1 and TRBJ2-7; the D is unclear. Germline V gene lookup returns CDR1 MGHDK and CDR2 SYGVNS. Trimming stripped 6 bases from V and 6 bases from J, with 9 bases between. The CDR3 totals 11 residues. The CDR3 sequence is CASRWEVEQYF. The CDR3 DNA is TGTGCCAGCAGATGGGAAGTCGAGCAGTACTTC.

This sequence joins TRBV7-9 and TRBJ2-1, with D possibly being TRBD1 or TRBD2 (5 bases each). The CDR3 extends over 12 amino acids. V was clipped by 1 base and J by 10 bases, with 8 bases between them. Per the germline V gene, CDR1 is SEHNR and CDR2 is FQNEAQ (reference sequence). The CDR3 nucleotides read TGTGCCAGCAGCTTAGGCGAGGGGGAGCAGTTCTTC. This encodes CASSLGEGEQFF.

DNA of the CDR3: TGCAGTGCTAGAGCTAGCGGGAGGTCGTCCTACGAGCAGTACTTC. This codes for CSARASGRSSYEQYF. The genes are TRBV20-1 and TRBJ2-7; TRBD2 matches at 11 bases. Losses at the gene ends were 1 base for V and 1 base for J; bases not matched to a gene: 3. This CDR3 comprises 15 residues. Germline V lookup: CDR1 DFQATT, CDR2 SNEGSKA (reference sequence).

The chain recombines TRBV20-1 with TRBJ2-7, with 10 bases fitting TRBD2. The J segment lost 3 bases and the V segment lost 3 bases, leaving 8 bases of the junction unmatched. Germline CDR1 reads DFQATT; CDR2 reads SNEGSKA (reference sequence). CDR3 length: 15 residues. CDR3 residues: CSASQTSGAYYEQYF. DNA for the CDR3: TGCAGTGCTAGTCAAACTAGCGGGGCCTACTACGAGCAGTACTTC.

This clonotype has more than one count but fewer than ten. In DNA form, the CDR3 reads TGCGCCAGCAGCTTTGCGGGGACTGGGGCCAACGTCCTGACTTTC. Translation: CASSFAGTGANVLTF. The rearrangement joins TRBV5-1 to TRBJ2-6; TRBD2 is a possible D gene (6 bases). Germline V lookup: CDR1 SGHRS, CDR2 YFSETQ. Trimming removed 2 bases at V and 2 bases at J, with 8 bases between. The CDR3 is made up of 15 amino acids.